This T cell receptor beta chain comes out of a study of blood T cell repertoires in COVID-19. About the study: In each case, the material was cDNA or gDNA derived from T cells, B-cell-depleted T cells, or PBMCs.

J lost 9 bases, V lost 1 base, and 6 bases had no gene match. Germline loops: CDR1 LGHDT, CDR2 YNNKEL (reference sequence). The CDR3 length is 13 residues. The table came from immunoSEQ multiplex PCR; TCRdb's copy has only in-frame clones and leaves some out. The sample has 150,000 to 200,000 clones, approximately 88% seen once. Adults between roughly 18 and 89 years of age took part from about two dozen US areas. Cohort 3 donors were reported recovered after two negative PCRs, clearance, or symptom resolution. Specimen: PBMCs or T cells enriched from blood (not recorded which). This TCR derives from a woman aged 60-75 years who had recovered from COVID-19. The chain combines TRBV3-1 (or the pseudogene TRBV3-2) with TRBJ2-7; 7 positions agree with TRBD1. The CDR3 DNA sequence: TGTGCCAGCAGCCAAGGACAGGGTACCGCGCAGTACTTC. Amino acids: CASSQGQGTAQYF.